This T cell receptor beta chain originates from a study of blood T cells in healthy people across ages. Study-wide background: For every two T cells, template switching captured about one barcoded beta molecule. Points from the study as a whole: With unsorted PBMCs, a conclusive comparison of naive versus antigen-experienced cells was not possible.

A second PCR of roughly 7 to 11 cycles used a sample-barcoded 5' primer and a J-beta primer mix. TCRdb re-analysed the 5' RACE reads in MiXCR, keeping a single row per CDR3 protein. Among about 1.5 million distinct CDR3 sequences listed, roughly 43% were seen once. V shed 4 bases, J shed 3 bases, and the junction held 6 bases outside the gene matches. This CDR3 is built from 15 residues. CDR1 is SNHLY, CDR2 FYNNEI, per germline. Healthy individuals of Caucasian origin from Russia, aged about 6 to 90, served as donors. This clonotype was detected a few times. Its antigen is not known. The chain is built from TRBV2 and TRBJ1-5, with 7 bases fitting TRBD1. The origin of this receptor is a woman younger than 35 in good health. Sample: blood. The CDR3: CASSGTGAPNQPQHF. CDR3 sequence (DNA): TGTGCCAGCAGTGGAACAGGGGCACCCAATCAGCCCCAGCATTTT.